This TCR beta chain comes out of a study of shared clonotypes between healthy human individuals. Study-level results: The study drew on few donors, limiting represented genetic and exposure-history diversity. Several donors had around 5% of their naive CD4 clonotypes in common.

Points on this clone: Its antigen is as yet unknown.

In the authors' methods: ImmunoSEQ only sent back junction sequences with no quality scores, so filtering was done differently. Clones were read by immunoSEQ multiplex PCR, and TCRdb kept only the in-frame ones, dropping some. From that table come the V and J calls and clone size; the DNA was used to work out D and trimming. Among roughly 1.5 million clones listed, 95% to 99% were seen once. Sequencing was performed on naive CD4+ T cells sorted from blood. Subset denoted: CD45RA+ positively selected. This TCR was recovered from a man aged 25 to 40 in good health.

The CDR3 DNA sequence: TGTGCCAGCAGCGTAGAAAGGGGGGGACCGTCCGGGCTCACAGATACGCAGTATTTT. Translated, it gives CASSVERGGPSGLTDTQYF. The genes are TRBV9 and TRBJ2-3; a possible D gene is TRBD2 (7 bases). Germline values: CDR1 SGDLS, CDR2 YYNGEE. This CDR3 spans 19 amino acids. Deletions cut 0 bases from V and 2 bases from J, with 22 bases between. The whole variable domain, remainder taken from reference TRBV9 and TRBJ2-3, is DSGVTQTPKHLITATGQRVTLRCSPRSGDLSVYWYQQSLDQGLQFLIQYYNGEERAKGNILERFSAQQFPDLHSELNLSSLELGDSALYFCASSVERGGPSGLTDTQYFGPGTRLTVL.